Each of the 27 T cell receptor beta chains below was sequenced from the same sample in a study of T cells in localized non-small cell lung cancer. Clones were read by immunoSEQ multiplex PCR, and TCRdb kept only the in-frame ones, dropping some. The table has roughly 25,000 clones, 65% to 85% seen once. The sequenced sample was PBMCs, obtained before any cancer treatment. The source of these receptors is a man aged 40-75 years with stage II lung adenocarcinoma.

This chain links TRBV5-1 with TRBJ2-2; no definite D call. V was clipped by 2 bases and J by 0 bases, with 5 bases between them. CDR1 is SGHRS, CDR2 YFSETQ, per germline. The CDR3 is 14 residues long. This chain's CDR3 is CASSLRTNTGELFF. The CDR3 DNA is TGCGCCAGCAGCTTACGAACGAACACCGGGGAGCTGTTTTTT.

The V call is TRBV14, the J call TRBJ2-7, with no clear D. The germline V gene encodes CDR1 SGHDN and CDR2 FVKESK. The CDR3 consists of 14 residues. Trimming cost V 4 bases and J 3 bases, with 13 bases left between them. The CDR3 loop reads CASSPVASGYEQYF. CDR3 sequence (DNA): TGTGCCAGCAGCCCGGTGGCGTCGGGCTACGAGCAGTACTTC. Supplemented by reference TRBV14 and TRBJ2-7, the full variable domain reads EAGVTQFPSHSVIEKGQTVTLRCDPISGHDNLYWYRRVMGKEIKFLLHFVKESKQDESGMPNNRFLAERTGGTYSTLKVQPAELEDSGVYFCASSPVASGYEQYFGPGTRLTVT.

The genes are TRBV13 and TRBJ1-1, with D perhaps matching TRBD1 (6 bases). Germline CDR1 is PRHDT and CDR2 is FYEKMQ (reference sequence). The CDR3 is 15 amino acids. Trimming pared 1 base from V and 4 bases from J, leaving 13 bases between. This CDR3 is CASSLDGGPGTEAFF. In DNA form, the CDR3 reads TGTGCCAGCAGCTTAGATGGGGGGCCCGGCACTGAAGCTTTCTTT. The full variable domain, in which reference TRBV13 and TRBJ1-1 provide the parts outside the CDR3, is AAGVIQSPRHLIKEKRETATLKCYPIPRHDTVYWYQQGPGQDPQFLISFYEKMQSDKGSIPDRFSAQQFSDYHSELNMSSLELGDSALYFCASSLDGGPGTEAFFGQGTRLTVV.

This clone was seen just once. J is TRBJ2-7 and V is TRBV12-5; no clear D gene. The ends were cut back, 0 bases at V and 1 base at J, with 10 bases in the middle. Germline V gene lookup returns CDR1 LGHNT and CDR2 FRNRAP. The CDR3 sequence is 15 residues long. CDR3 in DNA: TGTGCTAGTGGTTTGGTAAGGTGGGGTTCCTACGAGCAGTACTTC. This sequence encodes CASGLVRWGSYEQYF.

The V gene is TRBV29-1, the J gene TRBJ1-2; no clear D. The V end lost 7 bases, the J end lost 3 bases, and 12 bases lay between the germline ends. Germline loops: CDR1 SQVTM, CDR2 ANQGSEA. CDR3 length: 12 residues. The CDR3 DNA reads TGCAGCGGACAAGTCGGGCACTATGGCTACACCTTC. Translation gives CSGQVGHYGYTF. Filled out from reference TRBV29-1 and TRBJ1-2, the complete variable domain reads SAVISQKPSRDICQRGTSLTIQCQVDSQVTMMFWYRQQPGQSLTLIATANQGSEATYESGFVIDKFPISRPNLTFSTLTVSNMSPEDSSIYLCSGQVGHYGYTFGSGTRLTVV.

CDR3 in amino acids: CASSVEASGGNEQYF. In DNA form, the CDR3 reads TGTGCCAGCAGTGTAGAGGCTAGCGGGGGGAACGAGCAGTACTTC. The V and J genes are TRBV6-1 and TRBJ2-7, with 11 bases matching TRBD2. The V and J ends lost 4 bases and 5 bases, in that order; junction bases with no gene match: 7. CDR3 size: 15 residues. Germline CDR1 MNHNS, CDR2 SASEGT.

The chain joins TRBV7-9 to TRBJ1-4; possibly TRBD1 for D (5 bases). Germline CDR1 SEHNR, CDR2 FQNEAQ (reference sequence). The CDR3 extends over 13 amino acids. Trimming cost V 1 base and J 7 bases, with 7 bases left between them. This chain's CDR3 is CASSLVTAEKLFF. CDR3 nucleotides: TGTGCCAGCAGCTTAGTGACAGCTGAAAAACTGTTTTTT.

The rearrangement joins TRBV9 to TRBJ1-5; no clear D. This CDR3 is built from 13 residues. CDR1 is SGDLS and CDR2 is YYNGEE in the germline V gene. Trimming pared 3 bases from V and 3 bases from J, leaving 7 bases between. The CDR3 coding sequence is TGTGCCAGCAGCGCCGTTCTCAATCAGCCCCAGCATTTT. Translation: CASSAVLNQPQHF.

The chain combines TRBV7-9 with TRBJ2-2; D may correspond to TRBD1 or TRBD2 (6 bases each). The germline gives CDR1 SEHNR, CDR2 FQNEAQ (reference sequence). V lost 5 bases and J 5 bases, leaving 18 bases between the germline ends. CDR3 size: 16 residues. This CDR3 reads CASSPQGRRGTGELFF. As DNA, the CDR3 is TGTGCCAGCAGCCCCCAGGGGCGGAGGGGTACCGGGGAGCTGTTTTTT.

This chain links TRBV6-5 with TRBJ1-2, with D possibly being TRBD1 (6 bases). Per germline, CDR1 MNHEY and CDR2 SVGAGI. The CDR3 spans 12 residues. V shed 10 bases and J shed 8 bases, with 17 bases lying between them. Written as DNA, the CDR3 is TGTGCCACCAGGTTGGGGGCGCGGGGCTACACCTTC. As protein: CATRLGARGYTF.

This clone is medium-sized by share. This sequence joins TRBV25-1 and TRBJ2-2; 10 bases align to TRBD2. This CDR3 contains 17 residues. CDR1 is MGHDK, CDR2 SYGVNS, per germline. Trimming took 5 bases from V and 0 from J; bases not matched to a gene: 6. The CDR3 bases are TGTGCCAGCAGTCGGCTAGCGGGGGAAACGAACACCGGGGAGCTGTTTTTT. Protein sequence: CASSRLAGETNTGELFF.

V gene TRBV4-1 combines with J gene TRBJ1-1; D remains ambiguous. Germline lookup yields CDR1 MGHRA and CDR2 YSYEKL. The ends were cut back, 2 bases at V and 0 bases at J, with 10 bases in the middle. The CDR3 is 15 amino acids. The CDR3 region is CASSQNMVMNTEAFF. CDR3 DNA: TGCGCCAGCAGCCAAAATATGGTTATGAACACTGAAGCTTTCTTT.

This chain connects TRBV7-9 to TRBJ2-1, with a weak D call TRBD2 (5 bases). CDR3 length equals 15 residues. Germline values: CDR1 SEHNR, CDR2 FQNEAQ (reference sequence). V lost 4 bases, J lost 0 bases, and 10 bases lay in between. The CDR3 reads CASSSDSSSYNEQFF. In DNA, the CDR3 is TGTGCCAGCAGCTCGGACTCGAGCTCCTACAATGAGCAGTTCTTC.

The genes are TRBV7-2 and TRBJ2-2; TRBD1 agrees at 7 bases. The CDR3 extends over 15 amino acids. Germline CDR1 is SGHTA and CDR2 is FQGNSA. The V segment lost 5 bases and the J segment 7 bases; nucleotides outside the gene matches: 10. The CDR3 loop reads CASSARQGGIGELFF. The CDR3 nucleotides are TGTGCCAGCAGCGCCCGACAGGGTGGTATCGGGGAGCTGTTTTTT. Drawing the rest from reference TRBV7-2 and TRBJ2-2, the complete variable domain is GAGVSQSPSNKVTEKGKDVELRCDPISGHTALYWYRQSLGQGLEFLIYFQGNSAPDKSGLPSDRFSAERTGGSVSTLTIQRTQQEDSAVYLCASSARQGGIGELFFGEGSRLTVL.

The chain combines TRBV5-1 with TRBJ1-2; TRBD1 matches 9 bases. The CDR3 is 18 amino acids. The V gene end was trimmed by 2 bases and the J gene end by 5 bases; junction bases not matched to a gene: 16. In germline, CDR1 is SGHRS, CDR2 YFSETQ. For the CDR3, the DNA is TGCGCCAGCAGCTTTGGTGGTATGACCGGGACAGGGCTATATGGCTACACCTTC. This sequence encodes CASSFGGMTGTGLYGYTF. Drawing the rest from reference TRBV5-1 and TRBJ1-2, the complete variable domain is KAGVTQTPRYLIKTRGQQVTLSCSPISGHRSVSWYQQTPGQGLQFLFEYFSETQRNKGNFPGRFSGRQFSNSRSEMNVSTLELGDSALYLCASSFGGMTGTGLYGYTFGSGTRLTVV.

The chain carries TRBV7-2 and TRBJ1-3; TRBD1 agrees at 10 bases. Germline V CDR1 and CDR2: SGHTA, FQGNSA. Germline trimming cut 1 base from V and 4 bases from J; bases unmatched to any gene: 7. CDR3 length: 17 residues. CDR3 protein: CASSLGGQGVRGNTIYF. Here the CDR3 DNA reads TGTGCCAGCAGCTTAGGTGGACAGGGGGTGAGAGGAAACACCATATATTTT.

This chain uses TRBV11-2 with TRBJ2-5; 9 positions match TRBD2. The CDR3 has 15 amino acids. Germline lookup yields CDR1 SGHAT and CDR2 FQNNGV. Germline trimming cut 2 bases from V and 8 bases from J; bases unmatched to any gene: 9. In DNA, the CDR3 is TGTGCCAGCAGCTTAAATGGGCTAGCGGGGATAACCCAGTACTTC. It translates to CASSLNGLAGITQYF.

The chain carries TRBV18 and TRBJ1-1; 8 bases map to TRBD1. V lost 2 bases and J lost 0; bases outside the gene matches: 8. The CDR3 runs to 17 residues. The germline V gene has CDR1 KGHSH and CDR2 LQKENI. The CDR3 is CASSPGTGGAMNTEAFF. CDR3 DNA sequence: TGTGCCAGCTCACCAGGGACAGGAGGGGCTATGAACACTGAAGCTTTCTTT.

The chain uses TRBV18 and TRBJ2-3; TRBD2 is a possible D gene (5 bases). Looked up from germline, CDR1 is KGHSH and CDR2 is LQKENI. V was cut by 4 bases and J by 2 bases, with 13 bases left in between. The CDR3 runs 15 residues. Here the CDR3 DNA reads TGTGCCAGCTCACTGACGGCGGGTAACACAGATACGCAGTATTTT. Translating gives CASSLTAGNTDTQYF.

The chain joins TRBV11-3 to TRBJ2-2; TRBD2 matches at 15 bases. Losses at the gene ends were 4 bases for V and 0 bases for J; bases not matched to a gene: 3. The CDR3 spans 18 residues. Per the germline V gene, CDR1 is SGHNT and CDR2 is YENEEA. CDR3 DNA: TGTGCCAGCAGCTCGGGACTAGCGGGAGGAGCGAACACCGGGGAGCTGTTTTTT. This codes for CASSSGLAGGANTGELFF.

This rearrangement joins TRBV5-1 to TRBJ1-5; D possibly corresponds to TRBD1 (5 bases). With 4 bases removed from V and 4 bases from J, the gap between germline ends came to 24 bases. Germline CDR1 SGHRS, CDR2 YFSETQ. The CDR3 consists of 18 residues. CDR3 in amino acids: CASSPIPQSQGLNQPQHF. The DNA of the CDR3 is TGCGCCAGCAGCCCAATCCCCCAGTCTCAGGGATTAAATCAGCCCCAGCATTTT.

As DNA, the CDR3 is TGCAGCGTTGAGGACAGGGGGCGGTTTGGGGAGACCCAGTACTTC. Translating gives CSVEDRGRFGETQYF. The gene calls are TRBV29-1 and TRBJ2-5, with TRBD1 identical over 11 bases. Germline lookup yields CDR1 SQVTM and CDR2 ANQGSEA. Unmatched junction bases numbered 8, after V lost 3 bases and J lost 5 bases. The CDR3 is made up of 15 amino acids.

The chain uses TRBV6-5 and TRBJ2-5; the match to TRBD1 covers 8 bases. V shed 6 bases and J 3 bases; nucleotides not matched to a gene: 6. CDR1 is MNHEY, CDR2 SVGAGI, per germline. The CDR3 is 14 residues long. CDR3 protein: CASSYGQGEETQYF. CDR3 nucleotide sequence: TGTGCCAGCAGCTACGGACAGGGCGAAGAGACCCAGTACTTC.

The chain has TRBV7-2 and TRBJ2-5; 8 nucleotides align to TRBD1. Germline V CDR1 and CDR2: SGHTA, FQGNSA. Losses at the gene ends were 2 bases for V and 5 bases for J; bases not matched to a gene: 1. CDR3 length equals 13 residues. Here the CDR3 DNA reads TGTGCCAGCAGCTTACAGGGGGCTGAGACCCAGTACTTC. It specifies CASSLQGAETQYF.

The chain links TRBV15 to TRBJ1-1; 7 bases are a match to TRBD1. In germline, CDR1 is LNHNV, CDR2 YYDKDF (reference sequence). The CDR3 extends over 16 amino acids. J gave up 2 bases and V 5 bases, and 11 bases lay outside the gene matches. The CDR3 loop reads CATSGYRTGTNTEAFF. CDR3 DNA: TGTGCCACCAGCGGCTATAGGACAGGTACAAACACTGAAGCTTTCTTT.

This rearrangement joins TRBV5-6 to TRBJ2-3; perhaps TRBD2 as D (5 bases). Germline V gives CDR1 SGHDT, CDR2 YYEEEE. The V end lost 3 bases, the J end lost 0 bases, and 11 bases lay between the germline ends. This CDR3 comprises 15 residues. The CDR3 DNA sequence: TGTGCCAGCAGCTACAGACGGGATAGCACAGATACGCAGTATTTT. Protein: CASSYRRDSTDTQYF.

The CDR3 DNA is TGTGCCAGCTCACCCACCGAGAGCGCTGAAGCTTTCTTT. It encodes CASSPTESAEAFF. The chain carries TRBV18 and TRBJ1-1; D gene uncertain. Germline V lookup: CDR1 KGHSH, CDR2 LQKENI. The CDR3 sequence is 13 residues long. Trimming removed 3 bases at V and 6 bases at J, with 11 bases between.